A selection of T cell receptor beta chains follows, all from one sample in a study of human T cells and chemical hapten exposure. TCRdb analysed the RACE reads with MiXCR anew, one entry per CDR3 protein. Among 360,000 or so distinct CDR3 sequences, about 6% were seen once, and the ten largest hold around 5.8%. The specimen comprised whole blood, sampled in connection with sensitization to the hapten diphenylcyclopropenone (DPC). These receptors were taken from a young woman with alopecia areata. Some clones in this sample may be carry-over from other donors' samples. Both conserved end residues are part of each CDR3. The D gene is left open where the match is weak. Rows may omit the clone size; those that give it use once, few, many or a size class.

V gene	J gene	D gene	clone size	CDR3 DNA	CDR3 protein
TRBV9	TRBJ2-2	NA	few	TGTGCCAGCAGCGTAGTCCCGGGGGAGGACACCGGGGAGCTGTTTTTT	CASSVVPGEDTGELFF
TRBV2	TRBJ1-2	NA	few	TGTGCCAGCAGTGCGCGCCGATTGAACTATGGCTACACCTTC	CASSARRLNYGYTF
TRBV2	TRBJ1-4	NA	many	TGTGCCAGCAGTGTAGGCCAAGCGGGTGAAAAACTGTTTTTT	CASSVGQAGEKLFF
TRBV20-1	TRBJ2-1	TRBD2	NA	TGCAGTGCTAGAGATAAACTAGCGGTCTACAATGAGCAGTTCTTC	CSARDKLAVYNEQFF
TRBV6-2/TRBV6-3	TRBJ1-1	NA	many	TGTGCCAGCAGGAAGGTTAACACTGAAGCTTTCTTT	CASRKVNTEAFF
TRBV6-2/TRBV6-3	TRBJ1-5	NA	many	TGTGCCAGCAGTTACGGGCCAATTTATAGCAATCAGCCCCAGCATTTT	CASSYGPIYSNQPQHF
TRBV6-2/TRBV6-3	TRBJ1-2	NA	many	TGTGCCAGCAGTCGTGCACCCCATGGCTACACCTTC	CASSRAPHGYTF
TRBV10-3	TRBJ1-1	NA	NA	TGTGCCATCAGTGAGAAAGATCAGAACCTGGGTGGAATGAACACTGAAGCTTTCTTT	CAISEKDQNLGGMNTEAFF
TRBV9	TRBJ2-5	NA	few	TGTGCCAGCAGCGTAGAAACAGACCCGCAAGAGACCCAGTACTTC	CASSVETDPQETQYF
TRBV12-3/TRBV12-4	TRBJ2-1	NA	few	TGTGCCAGCAGTCCCTGGGGAGCCTTCTATGAGCAGTTCTTC	CASSPWGAFYEQFF
TRBV5-6	TRBJ1-2	NA	many	TGTGCCAGCAGCTCACAGGACACCTATGGCTACACCTTC	CASSSQDTYGYTF
TRBV20-1	TRBJ1-1	NA	many	TGCAGTGCTAGAGATCAGGCACAAAACACTGAAGCTTTCTTT	CSARDQAQNTEAFF
TRBV6-5	TRBJ2-2	TRBD1	many	TGTGCCAGCTATGGGACAGGGAGGGCCGGGGAGCTGTTTTTT	CASYGTGRAGELFF
TRBV4-2	TRBJ2-1	TRBD2	few	TGTGCCAGCAGCCTCACCGGGACTAGCGGGGGAACAGGGAATGAGCAGTTCTTC	CASSLTGTSGGTGNEQFF
TRBV27	TRBJ2-5	NA	few	TGTGCCAGCAGTTTATTCGCAGGTCAAGAGACCCAGTACTTC	CASSLFAGQETQYF
TRBV10-3	TRBJ2-5	NA	few	TGTGCCATCAGTGAAAGCAGACAAGAGACCCAGTACTTC	CAISESRQETQYF
TRBV12-3/TRBV12-4	TRBJ2-2	NA	many	TGTGCCAGCAGTTTAGGGGGTAACGGGGAGCTGTTTTTT	CASSLGGNGELFF
TRBV5-1	TRBJ1-2	NA	many	TGCGCCAGCAGCTTGAGTCAGGGGAACTATGGCTACACCTTC	CASSLSQGNYGYTF
TRBV20-1	TRBJ1-6	NA	NA	TGCAGTGCTAGAGAGGGAGACAGGCTTAATTCACCCCTCCACTTT	CSAREGDRLNSPLHF
TRBV6-1	TRBJ2-2	TRBD1	few	TGTGCCAGCAGTGGGACGTTAACGGACAGGGACCCCGGGGAGCTGTTTTTT	CASSGTLTDRDPGELFF
TRBV29-1	TRBJ2-3	NA	NA	TGCAGCGTCGGTGACAGCGCAGATACGCAGTATTTT	CSVGDSADTQYF
TRBV29-1	TRBJ1-2	TRBD1	many	TGCAGCGTTGAACGTGAGGGGGCCCGTGGCTACACCTTC	CSVEREGARGYTF
TRBV7-9	TRBJ2-3	TRBD1	NA	TGTGCCAGCAGCATGTGGGGACAGGGATCAGATACGCAGTATTTT	CASSMWGQGSDTQYF
TRBV3-1	TRBJ2-7	NA	many	TGTGCCAGCAGCCAGGTCTACGAGCAGTACTTC	CASSQVYEQYF